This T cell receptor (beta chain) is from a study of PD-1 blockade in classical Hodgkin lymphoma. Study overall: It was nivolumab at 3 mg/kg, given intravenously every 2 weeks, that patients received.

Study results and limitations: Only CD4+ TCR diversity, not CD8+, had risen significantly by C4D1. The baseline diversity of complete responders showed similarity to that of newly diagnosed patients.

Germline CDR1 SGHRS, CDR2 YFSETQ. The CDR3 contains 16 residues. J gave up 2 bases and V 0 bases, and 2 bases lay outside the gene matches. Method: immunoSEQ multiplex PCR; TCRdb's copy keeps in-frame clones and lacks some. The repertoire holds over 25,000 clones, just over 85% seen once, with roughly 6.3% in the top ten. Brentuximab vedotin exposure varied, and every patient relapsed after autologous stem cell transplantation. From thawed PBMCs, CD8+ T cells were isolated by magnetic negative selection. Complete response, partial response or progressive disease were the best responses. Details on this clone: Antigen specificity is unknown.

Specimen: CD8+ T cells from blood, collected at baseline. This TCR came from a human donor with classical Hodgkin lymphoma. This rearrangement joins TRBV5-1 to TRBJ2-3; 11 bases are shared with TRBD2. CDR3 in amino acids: CASSLVAGGVTDTQYF. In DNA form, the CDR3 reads TGCGCCAGCAGCTTGGTAGCGGGAGGGGTCACAGATACGCAGTATTTT.